These T cell receptor beta chains were read from a single sample in a study of shared clonotypes between healthy human individuals. Sequencing was performed with immunoSEQ multiplex PCR; in TCRdb, only in-frame clones are kept and a portion is missing. Counted here are some 900,000 clones, approximately 80% occurring once; the ten biggest clones make up over 1.3%. Specimen: memory CD4+ T cells sorted from blood. All receptors derive from a man between 18 and 35 years old in good health. Both conserved end residues are part of each CDR3. The order of the fields is J gene, V gene, clone size, D gene, CDR3 DNA, CDR3 protein. D genes are given only for firm matches. Some rows mark clone size as missing; the rest say once, few, many or name a class of expanded clone.

TRBJ2-7,TRBV11-2,.,.,TGTGCCAGCAGTCCTGTAACGCCCGCTTACAGATATTACGAGCAGTACTTC,CASSPVTPAYRYYEQYF
TRBJ2-5,TRBV10-3,.,.,TGTGCCATCAGTGACCGGACCAAAGAGACCCAGTACTTC,CAISDRTKETQYF
TRBJ1-6,TRBV5-4,.,.,TGTGCCAGCAGCTTGACGGGGCAGGTCGTTAATTCACCCCTCCACTTT,CASSLTGQVVNSPLHF
TRBJ2-7,TRBV18,.,.,TGTGCCAGCCAATCCGGGAACGAGCAGTACTTC,CASQSGNEQYF
TRBJ2-7,TRBV11-2,.,.,TGTGCCAGCAGCTTAGCTCTCGAGCAGTACTTC,CASSLALEQYF
TRBJ2-5,TRBV30,.,TRBD2,TGTGCCTGGAAAGCGGTGGGGACTAGCGGATTAGAGACCCAGTACTTC,CAWKAVGTSGLETQYF
TRBJ2-6,TRBV5-1,.,TRBD1,TGCGCCAGCAGCTTGGGTGAGACAGGGGGCTCCGGGGCCAACGTCCTGACTTTC,CASSLGETGGSGANVLTF
TRBJ2-6,TRBV28,once,.,TGTGCCAGCAGGTTCGGGACTTGGGACTCCAACGTCCTGACTTTC,CASRFGTWDSNVLTF
TRBJ2-3,TRBV14,.,.,TGTGCCAGCAGCCCCCTCGGGGTTACGCAGTATTTT,CASSPLGVTQYF
TRBJ2-1,TRBV5-1,.,TRBD2,TGCGCCAGCAGCTTGGTGCTAGCGGGAGATTTGAGCTCCTACAATGAGCAGTTCTTC,CASSLVLAGDLSSYNEQFF
TRBJ2-2,TRBV7-2,.,.,TGTGCCAGCAGCTTTCGGACTCCGAACACCGGGGAGCTGTTTTTT,CASSFRTPNTGELFF
TRBJ1-5,TRBV30,once,.,TGTGCCTGGAGTGTAGATGGGGGCGGTCAGCCCCAGCATTTT,CAWSVDGGGQPQHF
TRBJ1-2,TRBV6-1,.,TRBD1,TGTGCCAGCAGTGAACCCATCTTCAGGGGGGACCCAAGAGCCTATGGCTACACCTTC,CASSEPIFRGDPRAYGYTF
TRBJ1-1,TRBV7-2,.,.,TGTGCCAGCAGCTTCTTTGGCTCTATGAACACTGAAGCTTTCTTT,CASSFFGSMNTEAFF
TRBJ2-4,TRBV27,few,TRBD1,TGTGCCAGCAGTCTCGCGGGACAGGGGGGGAGTATTCAGTACTTC,CASSLAGQGGSIQYF
TRBJ1-6,TRBV5-6,few,.,TGTGCCAGCAGCTTCGCGGACAATAATTCACCCCTCCACTTT,CASSFADNNSPLHF
TRBJ2-7,TRBV5-4,.,.,TGTGCCAGCAGATCAGACAGAGGAGACTACGAGCAGTACTTC,CASRSDRGDYEQYF
TRBJ1-5,TRBV28,.,.,TGTGCCAGCAGTCCGAGAGGAGGCAATCAGCCCCAGCATTTT,CASSPRGGNQPQHF
TRBJ2-7,TRBV28,.,.,TGTGCCAGCATCGCAAGCAAAGGGAGCTACGAGCAGTACTTC,CASIASKGSYEQYF
TRBJ2-3,TRBV7-9,.,.,TGTGCCAGCAGCGAACTTGATTCCACAGATACGCAGTATTTT,CASSELDSTDTQYF
TRBJ2-3,TRBV7-3,.,.,TGTGCCAGCAGCCTGGACAGAACAGATACGCAGTATTTT,CASSLDRTDTQYF
TRBJ2-1,TRBV5-1,.,.,TGCGCCAGCTCGGGACCCTCCGGGAATGAGCAGTTCTTC,CASSGPSGNEQFF
TRBJ1-2,TRBV7-8,.,.,TGTGCCAGCAGCAGCGGATTCCTAAACTATGGCTACACCTTC,CASSSGFLNYGYTF
TRBJ1-1,TRBV28,.,TRBD1,TGTGCCAGCAGTTTGCCCGGGACAGGGAACACTGAAGCTTTCTTT,CASSLPGTGNTEAFF
TRBJ2-1,TRBV19,many,TRBD2,TGTGCCAGTAGTATAAAGAGGCGAGCGGGGAGTTACAATGAGCAGTTCTTC,CASSIKRRAGSYNEQFF
TRBJ2-5,TRBV5-6,.,TRBD2,TGTGCCAGCAGTCTAGCGGGATCCGGGGGGCAAGAGACCCAGTACTTC,CASSLAGSGGQETQYF
TRBJ1-5,TRBV11-2,many,TRBD1,TGTGCCAGCAGCCCAGGGACAGGGAGCAATCAGCCCCAGCATTTT,CASSPGTGSNQPQHF
TRBJ2-3,TRBV29-1,few,.,TGCAGCGCCGCTAGCGGCACAGATACGCAGTATTTT,CSAASGTDTQYF
TRBJ1-2,TRBV5-1,.,.,TGCGCCAGCAGCTTGGGTCGGGGTGGAGGCTATGGCTACACCTTC,CASSLGRGGGYGYTF
TRBJ1-6,TRBV18,.,TRBD1,TGTGCCAGCTCACCAGACAGGGGGGATAATTCACCCCTCCACTTT,CASSPDRGDNSPLHF